This TCR beta chain originates from a study of PD-1 blockade in mismatch repair-deficient tumors. Overall study context: All were previously treated, progressing patients with about 12 mismatch repair-deficient cancer types.

Clones were read by immunoSEQ multiplex PCR, and TCRdb kept only the in-frame ones, dropping some. In the table there are 120,000 or so clones, around 83% of which are singletons. The CDR3 is 16 residues long. V dropped 5 bases and J dropped 4; count of bases not matched to a gene: 7. Germline V gene lookup returns CDR1 SGHTA and CDR2 FQGNSA. With regard to this clone: As yet, its antigen is unknown.

PCR or immunohistochemistry showed mismatch repair deficiency in every enrolled patient. TCRs were sequenced from three patients responding to pembrolizumab. Study-level results: After pembrolizumab, tumor-resident clones rose rapidly, then generally contracted before radiologic responses.

J is TRBJ1-5 and V is TRBV7-2, with 11 bases aligning to TRBD1. The input for sequencing was peripheral blood, taken 44 weeks after starting pembrolizumab. The clonotype comes from an adult with mismatch repair-deficient cancer. DNA of the CDR3: TGTGCCAGCAGCCAAATCGGGACAGGGGGGAATCAGCCCCAGCATTTT. Translation gives CASSQIGTGGNQPQHF.